A selection of T cell receptor beta chains follows, all from one sample in a study of blood T cell repertoires in COVID-19. The assay was immunoSEQ multiplex PCR, and TCRdb's table has in-frame clones only and misses some. The data show 100,000 to 150,000 clones, roughly 80% seen once. Sequencing input: PBMCs or T cells enriched from blood (not recorded which). The receptors stem from a man aged 35 to 55 with acute COVID-19. Both conserved end residues are part of each CDR3. A D gene is named only where the DNA matches it firmly. Not every row has a clone size; where given, it reads once, few, many or a size class.

CASSALATPLNTGELFF,TGTGCCAGCAGTGCACTAGCAACCCCCCTTAACACCGGGGAGCTGTTTTTT,.,.,TRBJ2-2,TRBV25-1
CASSLAGTGDSPLHF,TGTGCCAGCAGCTTAGCAGGGACAGGGGATTCACCCCTCCACTTT,TRBD1,.,TRBJ1-6,TRBV7-8
CASSLGAGGPGQPQHF,TGTGCCAGCAGCTTGGGGGCAGGGGGCCCCGGTCAGCCCCAGCATTTT,TRBD1,few,TRBJ1-5,TRBV5-8
CAWSVQFLSGNTIYF,TGTGCCTGGAGCGTCCAGTTCCTCTCTGGAAACACCATATATTTT,.,.,TRBJ1-3,TRBV30
CASSLSTGANTGELFF,TGTGCCAGCAGCTTGTCGACAGGGGCGAACACCGGGGAGCTGTTTTTT,TRBD1,.,TRBJ2-2,TRBV5-8
CASSPGQGSSYGYTF,TGTGCCAGCTCACCCGGACAGGGATCTTCCTATGGCTACACCTTC,TRBD1,.,TRBJ1-2,TRBV18
CASRVQGDTEAFF,TGTGCCAGCAGGGTACAGGGGGACACTGAAGCTTTCTTT,TRBD1,.,TRBJ1-1,TRBV7-8
CASSPVGLGGADTQYF,TGTGCCAGCAGCCCGGTGGGACTAGGAGGGGCGGATACGCAGTATTTT,TRBD2,.,TRBJ2-3,TRBV7-3
CASSLDGRGYGYTF,TGTGCCAGCAGCCTCGACGGGAGGGGCTATGGCTACACCTTC,.,.,TRBJ1-2,TRBV7-3
CASAASGGDTGELFF,TGTGCCAGCGCAGCTAGCGGGGGAGACACCGGGGAGCTGTTTTTT,TRBD2,once,TRBJ2-2,TRBV6-5
CASSETRLPNEQFF,TGTGCCAGCAGTGAAACTAGGTTACCCAATGAGCAGTTCTTC,.,.,TRBJ2-1,TRBV2
CASSLVSSGRATSYEQYF,TGTGCCAGCAGCTTAGTGTCTAGCGGGAGGGCCACCTCCTACGAGCAGTACTTC,TRBD2,.,TRBJ2-7,TRBV11-2
CASRPGGGTEAFF,TGTGCCAGCAGACCAGGGGGAGGCACTGAAGCTTTCTTT,TRBD1,once,TRBJ1-1,TRBV6-5
CASSLTGGDTGELFF,TGTGCCAGCAGTTTGACAGGGGGCGACACCGGGGAGCTGTTTTTT,TRBD1,.,TRBJ2-2,TRBV6-2/TRBV6-3
CASSLPGQNTGELFF,TGTGCCAGCAGTTTACCAGGACAGAACACCGGGGAGCTGTTTTTT,.,.,TRBJ2-2,TRBV28
CSVDRLTYGYTF,TGCAGCGTCGACAGGTTGACCTATGGCTACACCTTC,.,.,TRBJ1-2,TRBV29-1
CSAPGTSANEQFF,TGCAGCGCCCCCGGGACTAGCGCGAATGAGCAGTTCTTC,TRBD2,.,TRBJ2-1,TRBV29-1
CASSVSGWGQGNTGELFF,TGTGCCAGCAGCGTCAGTGGTTGGGGACAGGGTAACACCGGGGAGCTGTTTTTT,TRBD1,.,TRBJ2-2,TRBV7-8